The 5 T cell receptor beta chains listed next were all sequenced from one sample in a study of early T cells in non-severe SARS-CoV-2 infection. One entry per CDR3 protein, called by TCRdb with MiXCR from the 5' RACE reads. The table lists 97,000 or so distinct CDR3 sequences, approximately 14% of them singletons. Sequencing was done on a sample of whole blood. These receptors were collected from an adult who was a healthcare worker with PCR-confirmed SARS-CoV-2 infection or an uninfected control (not recorded which).

This clonotype came up a few times. The V gene is TRBV13, the J gene TRBJ2-3, with D unclear. CDR1 is PRHDT, CDR2 FYEKMQ, per germline (reference sequence). V dropped 1 base and J dropped 4 bases, with 9 bases sitting between them. The CDR3 is 14 residues long. The CDR3 loop reads CASSLERIPDTQYF. Here the CDR3 DNA reads TGTGCCAGCAGCTTAGAACGTATCCCAGATACGCAGTATTTT.

Comment on this clonotype: The CDR3 carries no conserved terminal phenylalanine or tryptophan, so it likely arises from a read error. The chain uses TRBV7-9 and TRBJ2-3, with D unresolved. V was cut by 5 bases and J by 7 bases, with 4 bases left in between. The CDR3 has 10 residues. CDR1 is SEHNR and CDR2 is FQNEAQ in the germline V gene (reference sequence). This CDR3 is CASSRNTQYS. CDR3 in DNA: TGTGCCAGCAGCCGGAATACGCAGTATTCT.

At least ten counts were recorded for this clonotype. The chain has TRBV11-2 and TRBJ2-1; 8 bases are shared with TRBD2. V shed 4 bases, J shed 7 bases, and the junction held 9 bases outside the gene matches. Germline-derived CDR1 and CDR2 are SGHAT and FQNNGV. CDR3 length equals 15 residues. The CDR3 protein is CASSSLVAGINEQFF. As DNA, the CDR3 is TGTGCCAGCAGCTCACTAGTAGCGGGAATTAATGAGCAGTTCTTC.

This clonotype came up a few times. The rearrangement links TRBV4-3 to TRBJ2-1; D is perhaps TRBD1 (5 bases). The CDR3 runs to 15 residues. Germline V gene data show CDR1 as LGHNA and CDR2 as YSLEER. V was cut by 0 bases and J by 7 bases, with 13 bases left in between. The CDR3 sequence is CASSQDAGIVNEQFF. The CDR3 DNA follows: TGCGCCAGCAGCCAAGATGCAGGGATAGTGAATGAGCAGTTCTTC.

The genes are TRBV2 and TRBJ1-2; 8 bases line up with TRBD1. From germline, CDR1 is SNHLY and CDR2 FYNNEI. Germline trimming cut 6 bases from V and 4 bases from J; bases unmatched to any gene: 10. The CDR3 contains 15 residues. The CDR3 bases are TGTGCCAGCAGAGACAGGGGCGTTTCCCTCTATGGCTACACCTTC. It specifies CASRDRGVSLYGYTF.